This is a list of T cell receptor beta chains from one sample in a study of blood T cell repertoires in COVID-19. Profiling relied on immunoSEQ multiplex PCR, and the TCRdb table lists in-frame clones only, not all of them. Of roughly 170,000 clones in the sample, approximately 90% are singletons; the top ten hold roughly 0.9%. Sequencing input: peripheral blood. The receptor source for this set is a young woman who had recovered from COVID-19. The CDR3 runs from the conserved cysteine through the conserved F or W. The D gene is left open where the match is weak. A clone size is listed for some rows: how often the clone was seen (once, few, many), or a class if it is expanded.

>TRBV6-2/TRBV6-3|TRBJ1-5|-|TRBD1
TGTGCCAGCAGTTTGATGCGACTCATTACAGGGGGGGTCATACCCCAGCATTTT
CASSLMRLITGGVIPQHF
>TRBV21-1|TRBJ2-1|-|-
TGTGCCAGCAGCAATGGGACAGACTCAAAGCAGTTCTTC
CASSNGTDSKQFF
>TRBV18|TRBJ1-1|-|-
TGTGCCAGCTCACCAACAGCGAACACTGAAGCTTTCTTT
CASSPTANTEAFF
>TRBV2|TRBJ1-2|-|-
TGTGCCAGCAGTGAGGGTAGACAGACAAACTATGGCTACACCTTC
CASSEGRQTNYGYTF
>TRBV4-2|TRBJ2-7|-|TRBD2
TGTGCCAGCAGCCCCGTCGGGACTAGCGGCTACGAGCAGTACTTC
CASSPVGTSGYEQYF
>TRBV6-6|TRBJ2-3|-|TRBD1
TGTGCCAGCAGTTACCCCGGACAGGCAGGAACGCAGTATTTT
CASSYPGQAGTQYF
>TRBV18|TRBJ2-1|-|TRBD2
TGTGCCAGCTCACCGAGCGGGGCCCCTAGGAATGAGCAGTTCTTC
CASSPSGAPRNEQFF
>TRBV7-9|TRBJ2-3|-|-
TGTGCCAGCAGCTTCGGGGGGCCGGATACGCAGTATTTT
CASSFGGPDTQYF
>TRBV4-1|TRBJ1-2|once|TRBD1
TGCGCCAGCAGCCCGAGCGGGACAGGGGGCTTCTATGGCTACACCTTC
CASSPSGTGGFYGYTF
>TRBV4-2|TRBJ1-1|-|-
TGTGCCAGCACCCCTCTGGGGGCCACTGAAGCTTTCTTT
CASTPLGATEAFF